Below, one T cell receptor (beta chain) is given with its context. Losses at the gene ends were 4 bases for V and 7 bases for J; bases not matched to a gene: 10. This CDR3 is 16 amino acids long. Germline CDR1 reads SGHVS; CDR2 reads FNYEAQ. These data belong to a study of cytomegalovirus exposure and HLA in healthy donors. A multiplex PCR was run with 60 Vbeta primers and 13 Jbeta primers. TCRdb's copy holds only in-frame clones and misses some; the assay was immunoSEQ multiplex PCR. The sample table includes about 48,000 clones. This clonotype originated in a woman in her thirties or forties in good health and CMV-seronegative. Sequenced: PBMCs. The gene calls are TRBV7-6 and TRBJ2-1, with TRBD1 matching over 10 bases. CDR3 sequence (DNA): TGTGCCAGCAGCTCCGTCTCCCGGGACAGGGGTAATGAGCAGTTCTTC. This encodes CASSSVSRDRGNEQFF.